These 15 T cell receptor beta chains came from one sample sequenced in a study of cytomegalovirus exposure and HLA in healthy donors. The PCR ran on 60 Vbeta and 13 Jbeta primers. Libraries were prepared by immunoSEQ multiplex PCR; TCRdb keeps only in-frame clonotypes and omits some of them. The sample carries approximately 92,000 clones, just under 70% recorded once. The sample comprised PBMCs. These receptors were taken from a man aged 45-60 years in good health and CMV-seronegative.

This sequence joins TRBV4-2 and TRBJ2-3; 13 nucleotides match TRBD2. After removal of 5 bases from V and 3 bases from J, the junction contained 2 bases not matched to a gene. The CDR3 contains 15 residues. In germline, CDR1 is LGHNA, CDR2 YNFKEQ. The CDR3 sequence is CASSALAGGTDTQYF. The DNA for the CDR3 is TGTGCCAGCAGCGCACTAGCGGGAGGGACAGATACGCAGTATTTT.

CDR3 in amino acids: CASSVTGIETQYF. Written as DNA, the CDR3 is TGTGCCAGCAGCGTAACGGGAATCGAGACCCAGTACTTC. This chain links TRBV9 with TRBJ2-5; TRBD2 might be the D (5 bases). V was clipped by 1 base and J by 5 bases, with 9 bases between them. Germline values: CDR1 SGDLS, CDR2 YYNGEE. The CDR3 has 13 amino acids.

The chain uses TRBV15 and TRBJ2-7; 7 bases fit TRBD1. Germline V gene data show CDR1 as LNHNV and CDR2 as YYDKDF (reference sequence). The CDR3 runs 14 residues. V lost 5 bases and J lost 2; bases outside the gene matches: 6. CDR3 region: CATSAGTAPYEQYV. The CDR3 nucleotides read TGTGCCACCAGCGCCGGGACAGCTCCCTACGAGCAGTACGTC.

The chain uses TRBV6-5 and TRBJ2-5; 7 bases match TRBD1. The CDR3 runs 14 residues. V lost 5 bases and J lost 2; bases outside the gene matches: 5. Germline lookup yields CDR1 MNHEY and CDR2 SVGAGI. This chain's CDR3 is CASSRGGIQETQYF. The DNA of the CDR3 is TGTGCCAGCAGTCGAGGGGGCATACAAGAGACCCAGTACTTC.

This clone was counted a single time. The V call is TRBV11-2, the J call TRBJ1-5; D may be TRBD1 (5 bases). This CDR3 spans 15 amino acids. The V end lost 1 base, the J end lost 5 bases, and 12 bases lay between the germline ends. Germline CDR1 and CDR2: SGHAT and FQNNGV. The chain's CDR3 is CASSLGWGVDQPQHF. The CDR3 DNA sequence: TGTGCCAGCAGCTTAGGCTGGGGCGTGGATCAGCCCCAGCATTTT.

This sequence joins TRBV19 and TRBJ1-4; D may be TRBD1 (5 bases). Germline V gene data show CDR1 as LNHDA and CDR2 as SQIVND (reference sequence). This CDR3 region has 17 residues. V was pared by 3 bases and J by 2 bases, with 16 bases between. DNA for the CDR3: TGTGCCAGTAGTATGGTAGTTATAGGGGCGACTAATGAAAAACTGTTTTTT. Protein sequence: CASSMVVIGATNEKLFF.

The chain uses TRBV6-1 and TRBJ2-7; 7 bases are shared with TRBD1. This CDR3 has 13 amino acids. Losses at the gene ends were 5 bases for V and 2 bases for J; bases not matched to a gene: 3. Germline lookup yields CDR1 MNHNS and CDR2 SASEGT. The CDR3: CASSRGTAYEQYV. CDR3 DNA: TGTGCCAGCAGTCGTGGGACAGCCTACGAGCAGTACGTC.

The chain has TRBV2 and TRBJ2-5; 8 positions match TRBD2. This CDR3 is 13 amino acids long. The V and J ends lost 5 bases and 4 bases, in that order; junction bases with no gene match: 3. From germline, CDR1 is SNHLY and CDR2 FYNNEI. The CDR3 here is CASSSGGRETQYF. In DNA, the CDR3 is TGTGCCAGCAGTTCGGGGGGGAGAGAGACCCAGTACTTC.

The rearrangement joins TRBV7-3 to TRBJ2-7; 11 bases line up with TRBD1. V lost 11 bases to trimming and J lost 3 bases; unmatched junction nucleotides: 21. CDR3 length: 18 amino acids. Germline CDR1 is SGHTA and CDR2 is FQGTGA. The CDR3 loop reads CAVRTDRGRIMMGYEQYV. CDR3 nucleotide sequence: TGTGCCGTAAGAACGGACAGGGGGCGAATAATGATGGGCTACGAGCAGTACGTC.

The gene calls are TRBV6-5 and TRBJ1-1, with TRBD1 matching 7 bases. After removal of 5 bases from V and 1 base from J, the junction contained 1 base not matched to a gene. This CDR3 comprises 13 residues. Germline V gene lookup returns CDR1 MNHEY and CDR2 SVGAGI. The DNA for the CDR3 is TGTGCCAGCAGTCGACAGGGGAACACTGAAGCTTTCTTT. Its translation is CASSRQGNTEAFF.

The CDR3 sequence is CASSESQEVNYGYTF. As DNA, the CDR3 is TGTGCCAGCAGTGAATCCCAGGAGGTTAACTATGGCTACACCTTC. The gene calls are TRBV2 and TRBJ1-2; D unresolved. This CDR3 is built from 15 residues. Germline V CDR1 and CDR2: SNHLY, FYNNEI. V was trimmed by 2 bases and J by 1 base, leaving 11 bases between them.

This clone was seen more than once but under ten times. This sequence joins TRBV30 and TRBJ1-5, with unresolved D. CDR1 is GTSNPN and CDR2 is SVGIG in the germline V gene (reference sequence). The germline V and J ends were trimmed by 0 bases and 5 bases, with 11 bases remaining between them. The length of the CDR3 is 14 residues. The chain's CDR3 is CAWSVPGLDQPQHF. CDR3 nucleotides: TGTGCCTGGAGTGTCCCCGGACTGGATCAGCCCCAGCATTTT.

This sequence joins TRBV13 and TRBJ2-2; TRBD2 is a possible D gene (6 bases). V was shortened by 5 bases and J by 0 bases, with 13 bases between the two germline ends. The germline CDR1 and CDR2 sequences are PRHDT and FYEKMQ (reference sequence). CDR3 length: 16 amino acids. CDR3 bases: TGTGCCAGCAGCCCAAACCCGGGGGCGAACACCGGGGAGCTGTTTTTT. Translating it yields CASSPNPGANTGELFF.

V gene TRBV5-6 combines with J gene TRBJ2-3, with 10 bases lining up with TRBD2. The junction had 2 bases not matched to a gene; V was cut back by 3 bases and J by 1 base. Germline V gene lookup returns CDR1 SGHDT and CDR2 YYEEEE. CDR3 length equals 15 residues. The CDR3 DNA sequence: TGTGCCAGCAGCTCAGCGGGGGGGCGCACAGATACGCAGTATTTT. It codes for CASSSAGGRTDTQYF.

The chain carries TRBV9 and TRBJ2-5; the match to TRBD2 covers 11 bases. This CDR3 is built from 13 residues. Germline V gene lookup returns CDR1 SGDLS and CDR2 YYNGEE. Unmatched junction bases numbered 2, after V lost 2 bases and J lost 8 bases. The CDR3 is CASSVTSGRTQYF. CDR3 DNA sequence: TGTGCCAGCAGCGTCACTAGCGGGAGAACCCAGTACTTC.